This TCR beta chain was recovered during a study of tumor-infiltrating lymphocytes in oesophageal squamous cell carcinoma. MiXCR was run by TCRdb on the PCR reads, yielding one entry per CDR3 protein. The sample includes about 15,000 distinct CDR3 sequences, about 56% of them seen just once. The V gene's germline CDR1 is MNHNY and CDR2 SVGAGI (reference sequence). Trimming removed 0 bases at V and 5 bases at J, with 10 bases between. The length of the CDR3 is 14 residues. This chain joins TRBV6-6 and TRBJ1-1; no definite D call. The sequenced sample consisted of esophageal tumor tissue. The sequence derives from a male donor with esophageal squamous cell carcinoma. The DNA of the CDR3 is TGTGCCAGCAGTTACTCGAAAGGGAGGACTGAAGCTTTCTTT. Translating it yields CASSYSKGRTEAFF.